This T cell receptor (beta chain) was observed in a study of shared clonotypes between healthy human individuals. Over several immunoSEQ plates, each subset's genomic DNA was distributed in even portions. TCRdb's copy holds only in-frame clones and misses some; the assay was immunoSEQ multiplex PCR. This table holds 500,000 to 550,000 clones, more than 95% found once. This CDR3 comprises 16 residues. Germline V gene lookup returns CDR1 GTSNPN and CDR2 SVGIG (reference sequence). Losses at the gene ends were 0 bases for V and 3 bases for J; bases not matched to a gene: 9. Sequencing was done on a sample of naive CD4+ T cells sorted from blood. Indicated subset: CD45RA+ positively selected. The TCR sequence derives from a woman in her twenties or thirties in good health. The gene calls are TRBV30 and TRBJ2-7; 9 bases fit TRBD1. The CDR3 is CAWSVLGTGTGYEQYF. Written as DNA, the CDR3 is TGTGCCTGGAGTGTACTAGGGACAGGGACAGGCTACGAGCAGTACTTC.